What follows are 22 T cell receptor beta chains derived from one specimen sequenced in a study of shared clonotypes between healthy human individuals. The method was immunoSEQ multiplex PCR; TCRdb's version includes in-frame clones alone and lacks a portion of them. This sample yields some 2,000,000 clones, of which roughly 95% are seen a single time; 1% to 1.3% belongs to the top ten. CD8 cells classed as naive were CD45RO-negative and positively selected for CCR7, excluding terminally differentiated effector memory CD45RA+ cells. Sequenced: naive CD8+ T cells sorted from blood. These receptors originate from a young man in good health.

This chain links TRBV7-8 with TRBJ2-7; a possible D gene is TRBD1 (6 bases). The CDR3 has 13 residues. Trimming left V 5 bases short and J 6 bases short, with 14 bases between. Germline-derived CDR1 and CDR2 are SGHVS and FQNEAQ. The CDR3 spells CASSPRDISEQYF. Written as DNA, the CDR3 is TGTGCCAGCAGCCCCCGGGACATATCCGAGCAGTACTTC.

V usage is TRBV7-9 and J usage is TRBJ1-4; D call uncertain. CDR1 SEHNR and CDR2 FQNEAQ come from the germline V gene (reference sequence). The length of the CDR3 is 12 residues. With 2 bases removed from V and 7 bases from J, the gap between germline ends came to 5 bases. CDR3 bases: TGTGCCAGCAGCTTAAGTCGTGAAAAACTGTTTTTT. This translates into CASSLSREKLFF.

The V call is TRBV7-9, the J call TRBJ1-1; tentatively, D is TRBD1 (5 bases). CDR1 is SEHNR and CDR2 is FQNEAQ in the germline V gene (reference sequence). V was clipped by 5 bases and J by 11 bases, with 18 bases between them. The CDR3 is made up of 13 amino acids. CDR3 protein: CASSRSQEVGAFF. CDR3 DNA: TGTGCCAGCAGCCGATCACAGGAGGTGGGCGCTTTCTTT.

CDR3 DNA sequence: TGTGCCAGCAGCTCCCGGGACAGACTTTACACTGAAGCTTTCTTT. It translates to CASSSRDRLYTEAFF. The genes are TRBV2 and TRBJ1-1, with TRBD1 identical over 7 bases. With 6 bases clipped from V and 3 bases from J, the junction kept 10 bases outside the gene matches. Germline CDR1 and CDR2: SNHLY and FYNNEI. The CDR3 runs 15 residues.

The chain carries TRBV9 and TRBJ1-2; D unresolved. The V and J ends lost 6 bases and 0 bases respectively, with 9 bases between them. Germline values: CDR1 SGDLS, CDR2 YYNGEE. This CDR3 has 13 residues. The CDR3 bases are TGTGCCAGCACGGAGATAACTAACTATGGCTACACCTTC. It specifies CASTEITNYGYTF.

This clone was picked up one time. The rearrangement links TRBV5-1 to TRBJ2-1; the D gene could be TRBD1 or TRBD2 (5 bases each). This CDR3 is 15 amino acids long. Trimming pared 4 bases from V and 1 base from J, leaving 12 bases between. The V gene's germline CDR1 is SGHRS and CDR2 YFSETQ. The CDR3 DNA follows: TGCGCCAGCAGCCCTTGGGACCGATCCTACAATGAGCAGTTCTTC. It specifies CASSPWDRSYNEQFF. Supplemented by reference TRBV5-1 and TRBJ2-1, the full variable domain reads KAGVTQTPRYLIKTRGQQVTLSCSPISGHRSVSWYQQTPGQGLQFLFEYFSETQRNKGNFPGRFSGRQFSNSRSEMNVSTLELGDSALYLCASSPWDRSYNEQFFGPGTRLTVL.

J is TRBJ2-5 and V is TRBV21-1; TRBD2, the D gene given by the table, was not confirmed from the DNA. TRBV21-1 is deemed a pseudogene. The CDR3 spans 16 residues. The DNA of the CDR3 is TGTGCCAGCAGCCCTCGACTAGCGGGGGTTGAGGAGACCCAGTACTTC. Residues: CASSPRLAGVEETQYF.

Concerning this clone itself: Distinct nucleotide sequences in the sample also encode this CDR3. This chain uses TRBV27 with TRBJ2-5; perhaps TRBD2 as D (5 bases). Germline loops: CDR1 MNHEY, CDR2 SMNVEV (reference sequence). The CDR3 has 13 amino acids. The ends were cut back, 3 bases at V and 3 bases at J, with 8 bases in the middle. CDR3 DNA: TGTGCCAGCAGTTTGTTGGGAGAAGAGACCCAGTACTTC. As protein: CASSLLGEETQYF.

DNA for the CDR3: TGTGCCAGCAGCTCACCCGACTTCCCCTACGAGCAGTACTTC. It translates to CASSSPDFPYEQYF. The J gene is TRBJ2-7, the V gene TRBV5-6, with no clear D. Trimming cost V 3 bases and J 2 bases, with 12 bases left between them. CDR1 and CDR2 from the germline V gene are SGHDT and YYEEEE. The CDR3 loop spans 14 amino acids.

V usage is TRBV28 and J usage is TRBJ2-1; TRBD2 agrees at 14 bases. Germline V gene sequence: CDR1 MDHEN, CDR2 SYDVKM. The CDR3 loop spans 18 amino acids. With 6 bases clipped from V and 0 bases from J, the junction kept 7 bases outside the gene matches. CDR3 amino acids: CASSQGLAGGFSYNEQFF. Here the CDR3 DNA reads TGTGCCAGCAGCCAAGGACTAGCGGGGGGTTTCTCCTACAATGAGCAGTTCTTC.

The chain employs TRBV7-6 and TRBJ2-4; D call uncertain. Trimming left V 5 bases short and J 3 bases short, with 11 bases between. Germline CDR1 SGHVS, CDR2 FNYEAQ. The CDR3 length is 14 residues. The DNA for the CDR3 is TGTGCCAGCAGCCTGACGGCCTACAAAAACATTCAGTACTTC. Translation: CASSLTAYKNIQYF.

This clone was seen a handful of times. The chain joins TRBV10-3 to TRBJ2-2; 9 bases line up with TRBD1. With 5 bases clipped from V and 5 bases from J, the junction kept 6 bases outside the gene matches. Germline lookup yields CDR1 ENHRY and CDR2 SYGVKD. This CDR3 contains 15 residues. The CDR3 nucleotides are TGTGCCATCAGTACGGGACAGGGTATGACCGGGGAGCTGTTTTTT. Its protein is CAISTGQGMTGELFF.

Note on this clone: Additional DNA sequences in this sample encode the identical CDR3. The V and J genes are TRBV27 and TRBJ2-3; D is unresolved. CDR3 length: 13 residues. Trimming removed 0 bases at V and 2 bases at J, with 3 bases between. Germline V gene lookup returns CDR1 MNHEY and CDR2 SMNVEV (reference sequence). The CDR3 spells CASSLSFTDTQYF. Written as DNA, the CDR3 is TGTGCCAGCAGTTTATCCTTCACAGATACGCAGTATTTT.

Only one count was recorded for this clone. The chain employs TRBV5-1 and TRBJ2-4; D possibly matches TRBD1 or TRBD2 (5 bases each). CDR3 length: 15 amino acids. Germline V gene data show CDR1 as SGHRS and CDR2 as YFSETQ. V lost 7 bases and J lost 0, with 14 bases in between. The chain's CDR3 is CASSIRGGAKNIQYF. The CDR3 DNA reads as TGCGCCAGCTCCATTCGTGGGGGAGCCAAAAACATTCAGTACTTC.

The V call is TRBV4-1, the J call TRBJ2-2; D unclear. The CDR3 is 16 residues long. Between the trimmed V and J ends, which lost 4 bases and 5 bases, there was a span of 17 bases. Germline CDR1 is MGHRA and CDR2 is YSYEKL. The CDR3 nucleotides read TGCGCCAGCAGCCCCCGGGCGGCAGACTCTACCGGGGAGCTGTTTTTT. Protein product: CASSPRAADSTGELFF.

The chain recombines TRBV6-5 with TRBJ2-7, with TRBD1 matching over 10 bases. V lost 5 bases, J lost 3 bases, and 4 bases stayed unmatched. Germline assignment: CDR1 MNHEY and CDR2 SVGAGI. The CDR3 sequence is 14 residues long. The chain's CDR3 is CASSKGQGIYEQYF. The CDR3 DNA reads as TGTGCCAGCAGTAAGGGACAGGGGATCTACGAGCAGTACTTC.

In its sample, this clone was seen a few times. The chain links TRBV27 to TRBJ2-5; a possible D gene is TRBD2 (6 bases). Germline V gives CDR1 MNHEY, CDR2 SMNVEV (reference sequence). This CDR3 region has 12 residues. The V end lost 6 bases, the J end lost 4 bases, and 9 bases lay between the germline ends. CDR3 bases: TGTGCCAGCAGAACCGGGGGAGAGACCCAGTACTTC. Amino acid sequence: CASRTGGETQYF.

The genes are TRBV20-1 and TRBJ2-5; no definite D call. The CDR3 length is 10 residues. Germline loops: CDR1 DFQATT, CDR2 SNEGSKA (reference sequence). V dropped 5 bases and J dropped 4 bases, with 5 bases sitting between them. The CDR3 sequence is CSAGRETQYF. CDR3 nucleotide sequence: TGCAGTGCTGGTCGAGAGACCCAGTACTTC.

Comments on this clone: Different DNA sequences within this sample yield the same CDR3. The V and J genes are TRBV4-3 and TRBJ1-5; D is unclear. CDR1 is LGHNA, CDR2 YSLEER, per germline. The CDR3 extends over 14 amino acids. Trimming shortened V by 0 bases and J by 7 bases, and 10 bases separated the two germline ends. The CDR3 protein is CASSQDRGNQPQHF. In nucleotides, the CDR3 is TGCGCCAGCAGCCAAGATCGTGGTAACCAGCCCCAGCATTTT.

J is TRBJ1-1 and V is TRBV21-1; no check of the table's D call, TRBD1, against the DNA was made. TRBV21-1 is listed as a pseudogene. CDR3 length: 16 amino acids. The CDR3 region has the DNA TGTGCCAGCAGCAACCGGTGGACAGGAACGAACACTGAAGCTTTCTTT. Residues: CASSNRWTGTNTEAFF.

The chain employs TRBV27 and TRBJ1-1; D gene ambiguous. Germline V lookup: CDR1 MNHEY, CDR2 SMNVEV (reference sequence). The CDR3 extends over 14 amino acids. V was trimmed by 6 bases and J by 2 bases, leaving 13 bases between them. The CDR3 is CASSVRGTNTEAFF. The CDR3, as DNA: TGTGCCAGCAGCGTCCGGGGAACTAACACTGAAGCTTTCTTT.

The CDR3 loop is CASGGGYSYEQYF. CDR3 coding DNA: TGTGCCAGCGGGGGGGGCTACTCCTACGAGCAGTACTTC. This chain joins TRBV28 and TRBJ2-7; maybe TRBD2 (7 bases). The germline V gene has CDR1 MDHEN and CDR2 SYDVKM. The CDR3 sequence is 13 residues long. Between the trimmed V and J ends, which lost 8 bases and 0 bases, there was a span of 11 bases.